This T cell receptor (beta chain) is from a study of T cells in Graves' hyperthyroidism and ophthalmopathy. Study-wide background: Blood was drawn when the patient was first diagnosed and still untreated.

These patients, aged 18 to 65, had recently diagnosed hyperthyroidism lasting under 2 months. Lactation, pregnancy, other autoimmune disease or uncontrolled infection led to exclusion of patients. About 10 ml fresh peripheral blood yielded the PBMCs. Many counts were recorded for this clonotype. CDR3 length: 11 amino acids. V was pared by 6 bases and J by 3 bases, with 6 bases between. CDR1 is DFQATT and CDR2 is SNEGSKA in the germline V gene (reference sequence). Amplification of TCR beta CDR3 regions was performed using RNA transcripts as template. TCR CDR3 underwent first-round RT-PCR with the HTBI primer set. TCRdb reprocessed the multiplex PCR reads with MiXCR, giving one entry per CDR3 protein. Among around 430,000 distinct CDR3 sequences listed, 15% were seen once.

The V gene is TRBV20-1, the J gene TRBJ2-1; D is ambiguous. Sequencing input: blood. The sequence was collected from a woman younger than 45 with Graves' hyperthyroidism. DNA for the CDR3: TGCAGTGCCGGAGTCTACAATGAGCAGTTCTTC. Translation: CSAGVYNEQFF.